Below, 8 T cell receptor beta chains from the same sample are listed, as sequenced in a study of graft-versus-host responses after intestinal transplantation. Method: immunoSEQ multiplex PCR; TCRdb's copy keeps in-frame clones and lacks some. The table has about 18,000 clones, more than 30% seen once. The specimen comprised alloreactive CD4+ T cells from a mixed lymphocyte reaction culture, sampled before intestinal transplant. Subset reported: CFSE-low proliferating T cells sorted from roughly six-day pre-transplant mixed lymphocyte reaction (GvH or HvG direction). These receptors originate from a human patient who received an intestinal transplant.

The table lists this clone with a few counts. V and J are TRBV7-3 and TRBJ2-5, with D perhaps given as TRBD1 or TRBD2 (6 bases each). The CDR3 spans 17 residues. Germline values: CDR1 SGHTA, CDR2 FQGTGA. V was trimmed by 4 bases and J by 2 bases, leaving 20 bases between them. CDR3 sequence: CASSYRDIGGVQETQYF. DNA of the CDR3: TGTGCCAGCAGCTACCGGGACATCGGAGGGGTACAAGAGACCCAGTACTTC.

J is TRBJ1-6 and V is TRBV6-6; no clear D. Between the trimmed V and J ends, which lost 0 bases and 7 bases, there was a span of 10 bases. Germline values: CDR1 MNHNY, CDR2 SVGAGI (reference sequence). The CDR3 spans 15 residues. This chain's CDR3 is CASSYSNRINSPLHF. The CDR3 bases are TGTGCCAGCAGTTACTCTAACCGAATCAATTCACCCCTCCACTTT.

This sequence joins TRBV10-3 and TRBJ2-6; maybe TRBD1 (7 bases). From germline, CDR1 is ENHRY and CDR2 SYGVKD. The V end lost 10 bases, the J end lost 1 base, and 17 bases lay between the germline ends. The CDR3 spans 16 residues. CDR3 residues: CATTQGGTSGANVLTF. The CDR3 DNA is TGTGCCACAACTCAGGGGGGAACTTCTGGGGCCAACGTCCTGACTTTC.

This clone was detected only a few times. The genes are TRBV11-3 and TRBJ2-7, with 8 positions matching TRBD1. The germline V gene has CDR1 SGHNT and CDR2 YENEEA. There are 15 residues in the CDR3. Trimming removed 5 bases from V and 6 bases from J; junction bases left unmatched: 12. The CDR3 protein is CASSPRQGLFFEQYF. Written as DNA, the CDR3 is TGTGCCAGCAGCCCCCGACAGGGGCTGTTTTTCGAGCAGTACTTC.

The chain couples TRBV6-1 to TRBJ1-2; D uncertain. Germline CDR1 is MNHNS and CDR2 is SASEGT. This CDR3 contains 14 residues. V lost 6 bases, J lost 0 bases, and 11 bases lay in between. CDR3 amino acids: CASRNTPANYGYTF. CDR3 DNA: TGTGCCAGCAGAAATACCCCAGCTAACTATGGCTACACCTTC.

The V call is TRBV6-5, the J call TRBJ1-6; D uncertain. CDR3 size: 15 residues. V was pared by 0 bases and J by 10 bases, with 13 bases between. CDR1 MNHEY and CDR2 SVGAGI come from the germline V gene. CDR3 nucleotides: TGTGCCAGCAGTTACTCGGCAGGCTTTAGCTCACCCCTCCACTTT. Amino acids: CASSYSAGFSSPLHF.

This sequence joins TRBV6-6 and TRBJ1-5; possible D gene TRBD1, 5 bases. Deletions cut 8 bases from V and 6 bases from J, with 17 bases between. The germline gives CDR1 MNHNY, CDR2 SVGAGI (reference sequence). The CDR3 runs to 14 residues. The CDR3 loop is CASARGVRGQPQHF. DNA for the CDR3: TGTGCCAGCGCGCGGGGGGTAAGGGGTCAGCCCCAGCATTTT.

This clone has more than one count but fewer than ten. This chain links TRBV18 with TRBJ2-7; no definite D call. Trimming left V 1 base short and J 4 bases short, with 2 bases between. In germline, CDR1 is KGHSH, CDR2 LQKENI. This CDR3 region has 11 residues. CDR3 in amino acids: CASSPRYEQYF. The CDR3 nucleotides are TGTGCCAGCTCACCACGTTACGAGCAGTACTTC. Drawing the rest from reference TRBV18 and TRBJ2-7, the complete variable domain is NAGVMQNPRHLVRRRGQEARLRCSPMKGHSHVYWYRQLPEEGLKFMVYLQKENIIDESGMPKERFSAEFPKEGPSILRIQQVVRGDSAAYFCASSPRYEQYFGPGTRLTVT.